This T cell receptor (beta chain) was recorded in a study of molecular identifiers for immune sequencing clone quantification. Background on the study: In replicates, RNA from about 20,000 or 100,000 naive CD8 cells was split five ways, four sequenced.

A CD8+CD4-CCR7+CD45RA+ phenotype served as the sorting definition for naive CD8 T cells. Generation of bulk TCR libraries relied on previously described methods and listed TCR primers. Each CDR3 protein is one row after TCRdb ran MiXCR on the PCR reads. The sample lists 600,000 to 650,000 distinct CDR3 sequences; just under 20% were seen once. As for this clonotype: Its antigen is currently unknown. A much larger clone is a single base away; this may be a read error.

Findings and limits, study-wide: Under 1% of molecules in naive cells, but over 97% of effector molecules, belonged to clones above 20 RNA copies.

Unmatched junction bases numbered 15, after V lost 1 base and J lost 0 bases. This CDR3 is 20 amino acids long. Per the germline V gene, CDR1 is SQVTM and CDR2 is ANQGSEA. The sequencing input was naive CD8+ T cells from blood, with Jurkat cell RNA spiked in. The sample's subset: FACS-sorted CD8+CD4-CCR7+CD45RA+ naive T cells. The clonotype originates from a human donor in good health. Some libraries in this study had Jurkat cell RNA spiked in. This rearrangement joins TRBV29-1 to TRBJ2-1; 10 bases are a match to TRBD2. As DNA, the CDR3 is TGCAGCGTTGAAGGGCGGAACGGCCTAGCGGGGGTCAGCTCCTACAATGAGCAGTTCTTC. The encoded protein is CSVEGRNGLAGVSSYNEQFF.